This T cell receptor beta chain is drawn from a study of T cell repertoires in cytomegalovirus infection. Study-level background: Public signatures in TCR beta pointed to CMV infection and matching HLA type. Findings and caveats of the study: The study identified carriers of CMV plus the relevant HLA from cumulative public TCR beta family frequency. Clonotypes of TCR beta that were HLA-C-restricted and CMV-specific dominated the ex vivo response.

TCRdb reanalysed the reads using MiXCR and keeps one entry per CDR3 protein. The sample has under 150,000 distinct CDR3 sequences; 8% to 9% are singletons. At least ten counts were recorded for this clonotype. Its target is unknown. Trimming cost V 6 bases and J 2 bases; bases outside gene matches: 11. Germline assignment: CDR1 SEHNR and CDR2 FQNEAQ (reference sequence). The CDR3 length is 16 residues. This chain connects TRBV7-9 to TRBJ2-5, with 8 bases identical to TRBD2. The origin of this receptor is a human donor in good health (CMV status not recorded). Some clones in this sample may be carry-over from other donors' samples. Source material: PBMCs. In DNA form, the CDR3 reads TGTGCCAGCAGTCCTCCTGGGGCGGGGGGACAAGAGACCCAGTACTTC. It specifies CASSPPGAGGQETQYF.